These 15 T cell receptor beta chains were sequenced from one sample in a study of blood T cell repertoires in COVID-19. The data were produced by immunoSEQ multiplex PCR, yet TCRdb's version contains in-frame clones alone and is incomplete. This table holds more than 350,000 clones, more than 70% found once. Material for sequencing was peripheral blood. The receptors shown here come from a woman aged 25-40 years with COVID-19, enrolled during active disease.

The CDR3 DNA follows: TGTGCCAGCAGGCCATCAGGGGGCGCGGTTCCGGAAGGAAAACTGTTTTTT. This encodes CASRPSGGAVPEGKLFF. The chain employs TRBV11-2 and TRBJ1-4, with TRBD1 matching over 8 bases. This CDR3 is 17 amino acids long. Trimming removed 6 bases from V and 10 bases from J; junction bases left unmatched: 19. CDR1 is SGHAT and CDR2 is FQNNGV in the germline V gene.

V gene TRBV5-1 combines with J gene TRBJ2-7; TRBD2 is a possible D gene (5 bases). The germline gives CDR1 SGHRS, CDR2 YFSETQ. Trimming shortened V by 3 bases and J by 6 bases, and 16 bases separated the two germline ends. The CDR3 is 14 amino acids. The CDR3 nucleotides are TGCGCCAGCAGCTCAGACGGACTCCTTGGCGAGCAGTACTTC. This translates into CASSSDGLLGEQYF.

CDR3 in amino acids: CAITGLAGATGELFF. For the CDR3, the DNA is TGTGCCATCACCGGACTAGCGGGAGCCACCGGGGAGCTGTTTTTT. The chain combines TRBV10-3 with TRBJ2-2; 13 bases are a match to TRBD2. Germline V CDR1 and CDR2: ENHRY, SYGVKD. The CDR3 extends over 15 amino acids. The J segment lost 4 bases and the V segment lost 7 bases, leaving 3 bases of the junction unmatched.

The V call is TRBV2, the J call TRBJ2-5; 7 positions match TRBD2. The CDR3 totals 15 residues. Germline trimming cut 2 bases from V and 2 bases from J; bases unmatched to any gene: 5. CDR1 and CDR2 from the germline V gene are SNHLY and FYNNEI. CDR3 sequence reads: CASSELAGVQETQYF. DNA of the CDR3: TGTGCCAGCAGTGAATTGGCGGGAGTACAAGAGACCCAGTACTTC.

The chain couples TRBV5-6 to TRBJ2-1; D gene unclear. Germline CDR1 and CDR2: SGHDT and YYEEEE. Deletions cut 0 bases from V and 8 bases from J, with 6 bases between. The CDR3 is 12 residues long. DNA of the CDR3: TGTGCCAGCAGCTTGGCGCGCTATGAGCAGTTCTTC. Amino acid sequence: CASSLARYEQFF.

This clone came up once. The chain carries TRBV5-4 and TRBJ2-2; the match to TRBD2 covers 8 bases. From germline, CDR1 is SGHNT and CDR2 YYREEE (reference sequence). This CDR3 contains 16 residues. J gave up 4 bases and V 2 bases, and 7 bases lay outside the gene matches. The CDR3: CASSLVPSGLTGELFF. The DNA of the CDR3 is TGTGCCAGCAGCTTAGTACCTAGCGGGCTCACCGGGGAGCTGTTTTTT.

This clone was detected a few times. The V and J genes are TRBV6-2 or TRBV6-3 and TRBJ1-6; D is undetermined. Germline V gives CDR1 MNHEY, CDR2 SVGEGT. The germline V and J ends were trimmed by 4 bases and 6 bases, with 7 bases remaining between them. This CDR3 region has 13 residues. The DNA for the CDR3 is TGTGCCAGCAGTTTCCCGGGTAATTCACCCCTCCACTTT. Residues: CASSFPGNSPLHF.

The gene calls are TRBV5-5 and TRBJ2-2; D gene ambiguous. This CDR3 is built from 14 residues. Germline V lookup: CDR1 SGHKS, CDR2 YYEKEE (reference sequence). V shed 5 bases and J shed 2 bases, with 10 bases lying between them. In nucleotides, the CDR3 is TGTGCCAGCAGGTCCAATACAAACACCGGGGAGCTGTTTTTT. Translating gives CASRSNTNTGELFF.

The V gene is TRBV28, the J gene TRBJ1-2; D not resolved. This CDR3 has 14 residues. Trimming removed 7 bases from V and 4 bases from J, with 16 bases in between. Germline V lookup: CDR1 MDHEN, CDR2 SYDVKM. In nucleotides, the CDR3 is TGTGCCAGCAATTCGGAGTGGGAGGGCTATGGCTACACCTTC. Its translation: CASNSEWEGYGYTF.

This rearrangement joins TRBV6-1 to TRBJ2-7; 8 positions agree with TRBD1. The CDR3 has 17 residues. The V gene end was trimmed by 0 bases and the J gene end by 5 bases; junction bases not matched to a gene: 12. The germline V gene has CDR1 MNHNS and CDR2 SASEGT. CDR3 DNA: TGTGCCAGCAGTGAAGCGCTGGACAGGGAGATGAGAAACGAGCAGTACTTC. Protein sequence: CASSEALDREMRNEQYF.

CDR3 nucleotides: TGTGCCAGCAGCTTGGCAGGTCGACAGCCCCAGCATTTT. This translates into CASSLAGRQPQHF. V usage is TRBV7-9 and J usage is TRBJ1-5, with D unresolved. This CDR3 comprises 13 residues. From germline, CDR1 is SEHNR and CDR2 FQNEAQ (reference sequence). The ends were cut back, 3 bases at V and 7 bases at J, with 10 bases in the middle.

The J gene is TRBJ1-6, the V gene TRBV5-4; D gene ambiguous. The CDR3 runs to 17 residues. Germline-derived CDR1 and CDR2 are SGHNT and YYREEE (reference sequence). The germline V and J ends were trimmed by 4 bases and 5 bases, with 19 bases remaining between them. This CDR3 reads CASSRGEYGIDNSPLHF. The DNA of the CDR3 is TGTGCCAGCAGCCGTGGGGAGTACGGAATTGATAATTCACCCCTCCACTTT.

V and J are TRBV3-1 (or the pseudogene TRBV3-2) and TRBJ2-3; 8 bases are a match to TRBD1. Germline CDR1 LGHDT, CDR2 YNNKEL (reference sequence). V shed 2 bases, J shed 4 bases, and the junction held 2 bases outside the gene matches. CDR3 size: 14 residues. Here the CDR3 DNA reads TGTGCCAGCAGCCAAAGGACAGGGTCAGATACGCAGTATTTT. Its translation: CASSQRTGSDTQYF.

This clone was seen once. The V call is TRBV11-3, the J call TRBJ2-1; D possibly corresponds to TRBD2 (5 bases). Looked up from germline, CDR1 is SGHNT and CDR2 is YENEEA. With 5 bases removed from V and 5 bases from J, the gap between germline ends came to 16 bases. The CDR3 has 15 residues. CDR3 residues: CASSILKDSNNEQFF. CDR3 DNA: TGTGCCAGCAGCATACTGAAGGACTCTAACAATGAGCAGTTCTTC. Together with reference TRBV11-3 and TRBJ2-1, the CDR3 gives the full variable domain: EAGVVQSPRYKIIEKKQPVAFWCNPISGHNTLYWYLQNLGQGPELLIRYENEEAVDDSQLPKDRFSAERLKGVDSTLKIQPAELGDSAVYLCASSILKDSNNEQFFGPGTRLTVL.

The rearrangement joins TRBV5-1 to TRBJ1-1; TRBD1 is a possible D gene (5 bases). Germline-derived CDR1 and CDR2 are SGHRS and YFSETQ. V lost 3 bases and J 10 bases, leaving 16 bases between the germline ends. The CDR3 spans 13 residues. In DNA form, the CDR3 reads TGCGCCAGCAGCTCCGGGGACGGGAGAGGAGCTTTCTTT. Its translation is CASSSGDGRGAFF.